These 20 T cell receptor beta chains were all obtained from the same sample, sequenced in a study of cytomegalovirus exposure and HLA in healthy donors. The repertoire was sequenced with immunoSEQ multiplex PCR; TCRdb's copy has only in-frame clones and lacks some. The sample carries roughly 140,000 clones, 85% to 90% recorded once. Sample: PBMCs. The origin of the receptors is a woman aged 18-30 years in good health and CMV-seropositive.

The V and J genes are TRBV28 and TRBJ2-7, with TRBD2 as a possible D gene (6 bases). V dropped 6 bases and J dropped 0 bases, with 12 bases sitting between them. The germline CDR1 and CDR2 sequences are MDHEN and SYDVKM. This CDR3 contains 14 residues. The CDR3 nucleotides are TGTGCCAGCAGCCAGGGACTCCCCTCCTACGAGCAGTACTTC. Its protein product is CASSQGLPSYEQYF.

This rearrangement joins TRBV6-5 to TRBJ1-2; 7 bases agree with TRBD1. Germline V CDR1 and CDR2: MNHEY, SVGAGI. Trimming at V came to 5 bases and at J to 6 bases, leaving 9 bases not matched to a gene. The CDR3 length is 14 residues. CDR3 protein: CASSEGARGNGYTF. The CDR3 DNA reads TGTGCCAGCAGTGAAGGGGCCAGGGGGAATGGCTACACCTTC.

The chain is built from TRBV18 and TRBJ2-1; 11 bases fit TRBD2. Per germline, CDR1 KGHSH and CDR2 LQKENI. The CDR3 totals 16 residues. Trimming at V came to 0 bases and at J to 6 bases, leaving 4 bases not matched to a gene. Here the CDR3 reads CASSPPSGRAGNEQFF. The CDR3, as DNA: TGTGCCAGCTCACCACCTAGCGGGAGGGCCGGCAATGAGCAGTTCTTC.

CDR3 region: CASSPVTGQETQYF. The CDR3 nucleotides read TGTGCCAGCTCACCAGTGACAGGACAAGAGACCCAGTACTTC. The chain recombines TRBV18 with TRBJ2-5, with D maybe TRBD1 (6 bases). The CDR3 covers 14 residues. V lost 2 bases to trimming and J lost 2 bases, with 9 bases between them. The germline V gene encodes CDR1 KGHSH and CDR2 LQKENI.

This chain links TRBV30 with TRBJ2-7; TRBD1 aligns across 8 bases. The CDR3 has 14 residues. CDR1 is GTSNPN, CDR2 SVGIG, per germline (reference sequence). V was clipped by 4 bases and J by 2 bases; unmatched bases: 7. In DNA, the CDR3 is TGTGCCTGGAAAGCCGACAGGGGACCCTACGAGCAGTACTTC. It encodes CAWKADRGPYEQYF. Using reference TRBV30 and TRBJ2-7 for the parts outside the CDR3, the full variable domain is SQTIHQWPATLVQPVGSPLSLECTVEGTSNPNLYWYRQAAGRGLQLLFYSVGIGQISSEVPQNLSASRPQDRQFILSSKKLLLSDSGFYLCAWKADRGPYEQYFGPGTRLTVT.

This clone was observed a few times. The chain has TRBV6-1 and TRBJ2-7; possibly TRBD1 for D (6 bases). The CDR3 is made up of 14 amino acids. V was trimmed by 6 bases and J by 2 bases, leaving 14 bases between them. Germline CDR1 and CDR2: MNHNS and SASEGT. CDR3 region: CASSVRDIAYEQYF. The DNA of the CDR3 is TGTGCCAGCAGCGTACGGGACATAGCCTACGAGCAGTACTTC.

V gene TRBV6-5 combines with J gene TRBJ2-7, with TRBD2 matching over 8 bases. Germline assignment: CDR1 MNHEY and CDR2 SVGAGI. CDR3 size: 14 residues. The trim removed 5 bases at V and 2 bases at J, leaving 5 bases unmatched. The CDR3 region has the DNA TGTGCCAGCAGTACTAGCGGCCTAGCCTACGAGCAGTACTTC. As protein: CASSTSGLAYEQYF.

This chain uses TRBV29-1 with TRBJ2-7; 11 positions match TRBD2. The CDR3 runs 13 residues. The ends lost 7 bases at V and 5 bases at J; junction bases unmatched: 7. Germline assignment: CDR1 SQVTM and CDR2 ANQGSEA. The CDR3 DNA follows: TGCAGCGGCACTAGCGGGAGTCCCCACGAGCAGTACTTC. It specifies CSGTSGSPHEQYF.

The J gene is TRBJ2-7, the V gene TRBV7-9; D perhaps matches TRBD2 (5 bases). Trimming pared 1 base from V and 5 bases from J, leaving 12 bases between. The CDR3 has 14 amino acids. CDR1 and CDR2 (germline): SEHNR, FQNEAQ (reference sequence). In DNA form, the CDR3 reads TGTGCCAGCAGCTTAGATACGGGGTCCCACGAGCAGTACTTC. Encoded protein: CASSLDTGSHEQYF.

V is TRBV28 and J is TRBJ1-5, with unresolved D. CDR1 is MDHEN, CDR2 SYDVKM, per germline. The CDR3 has 14 residues. The V end lost 3 bases, the J end lost 0 bases, and 6 bases lay between the germline ends. The CDR3 DNA sequence: TGTGCCAGCAGTTTGGGCTTTAGCAATCAGCCCCAGCATTTT. Protein product: CASSLGFSNQPQHF.

A few counts support this clone. The chain couples TRBV6-1 to TRBJ2-7, with D perhaps matching TRBD1 (6 bases). The germline gives CDR1 MNHNS, CDR2 SASEGT. The CDR3 is 14 amino acids. V lost 4 bases and J 4 bases, leaving 14 bases between the germline ends. The CDR3 region has the DNA TGTGCCAGCAGTGCCAGGACAGCTGGGTACGAGCAGTACTTC. It encodes CASSARTAGYEQYF.

The V and J genes are TRBV5-6 and TRBJ2-5, with TRBD2 matching 7 bases. Germline CDR1 is SGHDT and CDR2 is YYEEEE. The CDR3 covers 13 residues. J was trimmed by 3 bases and V by 4 bases; bases with no gene match: 3. The CDR3 DNA reads as TGTGCCAGCAGCCAAGGACTAGAAGAGACCCAGTACTTC. Amino acid sequence: CASSQGLEETQYF.

V is TRBV4-1 and J is TRBJ1-2; 11 bases match TRBD1. Germline V CDR1 and CDR2: MGHRA, YSYEKL. J was trimmed by 8 bases and V by 4 bases; bases with no gene match: 6. The CDR3 extends over 14 amino acids. The CDR3: CASSPGQGATGYTF. The CDR3 nucleotides are TGCGCCAGCAGCCCTGGACAGGGGGCGACGGGCTACACCTTC.

The chain couples TRBV30 to TRBJ2-3; 9 nucleotides match TRBD1. From germline, CDR1 is GTSNPN and CDR2 SVGIG (reference sequence). The CDR3 runs 18 residues. V lost 0 bases and J lost 3; bases outside the gene matches: 13. The DNA for the CDR3 is TGTGCCTGGAGTGTACTGATTTGGAGGGACAGGGTAACAGATACGCAGTATTTT. Translated: CAWSVLIWRDRVTDTQYF.

The CDR3 spells CASSLIAGEGSYEQYF. The CDR3 DNA reads as TGTGCCAGCAGTTTAATCGCGGGAGAGGGGTCCTACGAGCAGTACTTC. The V gene is TRBV28, the J gene TRBJ2-7, with 7 bases lining up with TRBD2. Germline V gives CDR1 MDHEN, CDR2 SYDVKM. This CDR3 is built from 16 residues. V gave up 2 bases and J gave up 1 base; unmatched junction bases: 8.

The chain is built from TRBV5-1 and TRBJ2-1, with 13 bases matching TRBD2. Per germline, CDR1 SGHRS and CDR2 YFSETQ. The CDR3 length is 17 residues. The V and J ends lost 3 bases and 9 bases, in that order; junction bases with no gene match: 12. CDR3 sequence reads: CASSSPGLAGISGEQFF. The CDR3, as DNA: TGCGCCAGCAGCTCACCGGGACTAGCGGGGATTAGCGGTGAGCAGTTCTTC.

V is TRBV27 and J is TRBJ2-3, with a tentative D call TRBD2 (6 bases). Between the trimmed V and J ends, which lost 4 bases and 5 bases, there was a span of 13 bases. CDR1 and CDR2 from the germline V gene are MNHEY and SMNVEV (reference sequence). This CDR3 has 14 residues. The CDR3 here is CASSSSGGRDTQYF. CDR3 nucleotides: TGTGCCAGCAGTTCCAGCGGAGGGAGAGATACGCAGTATTTT.

In this sample, this clone turned up once. This chain uses TRBV5-1 with TRBJ1-3, with TRBD1 matching 9 bases. The J segment lost 3 bases and the V segment lost 0 bases, leaving 10 bases of the junction unmatched. This CDR3 is built from 18 residues. The germline CDR1 and CDR2 sequences are SGHRS and YFSETQ. The CDR3 sequence: CASSLEGTGMFLGNTIYF. The CDR3 DNA follows: TGCGCCAGCAGCTTGGAGGGGACAGGGATGTTTCTTGGAAACACCATATATTTT.

This chain uses TRBV28 with TRBJ1-2; no clear D. The CDR3 has 13 amino acids. From germline, CDR1 is MDHEN and CDR2 SYDVKM. Trimming left V 6 bases short and J 5 bases short, with 13 bases between. The CDR3 nucleotides read TGTGCCAGCAGAGTCCCGGCGGGGTATGGCTACACCTTC. It is translated as CASRVPAGYGYTF.

The J gene is TRBJ2-1, the V gene TRBV25-1; TRBD1 matches at 9 bases. The germline V gene encodes CDR1 MGHDK and CDR2 SYGVNS. The CDR3 extends over 17 amino acids. V lost 2 bases and J lost 5; bases outside the gene matches: 10. For the CDR3, the DNA is TGTGCCAGCAGTGAAAGTCGCGGGACAGGGATCGACAATGAGCAGTTCTTC. This codes for CASSESRGTGIDNEQFF. The full variable domain, with the rest looked up from reference TRBV25-1 and TRBJ2-1, is EADIYQTPRYLVIGTGKKITLECSQTMGHDKMYWYQQDPGMELHLIHYSYGVNSTEKGDLSSESTVSRIRTEHFPLTLESARPSHTSQYLCASSESRGTGIDNEQFFGPGTRLTVL.